This T cell receptor beta chain was found in a study of cytotoxic CD8 clonotypes in ibrutinib-treated CLL. General study points: Sampling times, which were not matched between the groups, differed between sustained-remission patients and progressing patients. Clonality climbed at ibrutinib response, then dropped toward baseline at progression.

The assay was immunoSEQ multiplex PCR, and TCRdb's table has in-frame clones only and misses some. Of about 50,000 clones in the sample, about three fifths were seen once. This clone has just a few counts. The target antigen is unknown. V lost 6 bases, J lost 3 bases, and 9 bases stayed unmatched. CDR1 and CDR2 from the germline V gene are MNHNY and SVGAGI (reference sequence). This CDR3 comprises 15 residues. The chain combines TRBV6-6 with TRBJ2-7; the match to TRBD2 covers 9 bases. The sequenced sample was PBMCs, obtained after 24 months of ibrutinib treatment. The TCR comes from a human donor with chronic lymphocytic leukemia. As DNA, the CDR3 is TGTGCCAGCAGAGGCGGGGGGGTAGGTCTCTACGAGCAGTACTTC. Its translation: CASRGGGVGLYEQYF.